These T cell receptor beta chains were read from a single sample in a study of graft-versus-host responses after intestinal transplantation. No antigen has been assigned to these receptors. Method: immunoSEQ multiplex PCR; TCRdb's copy keeps in-frame clones and lacks some. The profile shows approximately 50,000 clones, about 88% of them singletons. The material sequenced was unstimulated CD4+ T cells sorted from spleen or lymph node cells, taken before transplant. The source is a human donor who was the organ donor for an intestinal transplant. Both conserved end residues are part of each CDR3. A D gene is named only where the DNA matches it firmly. Some rows mark clone size as missing; the rest say once, few, many or name a class of expanded clone.

abundance: NA
j_gene: TRBJ2-7
d_gene: TRBD2
v_gene: TRBV5-4
CDR3nt: TGTGCCAGCAGCTCCGGGGGGGGGAAGTACGAGCAGTACTTC
CDR3aa: CASSSGGGKYEQYF

abundance: NA
j_gene: TRBJ2-4
d_gene: NA
v_gene: TRBV20-1
CDR3nt: TGCAGTGCTCCCACGGTAGACATTCAGTACTTC
CDR3aa: CSAPTVDIQYF

abundance: NA
j_gene: TRBJ2-7
d_gene: TRBD2
v_gene: TRBV4-1
CDR3nt: TGCGCCAGCAGCAAAATTAGCGGGGGGGTCCTCTACGAGCAGTACTTC
CDR3aa: CASSKISGGVLYEQYF

abundance: NA
j_gene: TRBJ2-3
d_gene: NA
v_gene: TRBV15
CDR3nt: TGTGCCACCAGCAGAGATCCCCCAACAGATACGCAGTATTTT
CDR3aa: CATSRDPPTDTQYF

abundance: NA
j_gene: TRBJ2-5
d_gene: NA
v_gene: TRBV7-6
CDR3nt: TGTGCCAGCAGCTTAGCCGGGACATTACCCCAAGAGACCCAGTACTTC
CDR3aa: CASSLAGTLPQETQYF

abundance: NA
j_gene: TRBJ1-3
d_gene: NA
v_gene: TRBV27
CDR3nt: TGTGCCAGCCGGGGGGACTCTGGAAACACCATATATTTT
CDR3aa: CASRGDSGNTIYF

abundance: NA
j_gene: TRBJ2-3
d_gene: NA
v_gene: TRBV30
CDR3nt: TGTGCCTGGGGGACCCCCCCACCCGATACGCAGTATTTT
CDR3aa: CAWGTPPPDTQYF

abundance: NA
j_gene: TRBJ2-5
d_gene: TRBD2
v_gene: TRBV7-8
CDR3nt: TGTGCCAGCAGCTTAGGAAGCAGTAGCGGGGGGGAAGAGACCCAGTACTTC
CDR3aa: CASSLGSSSGGEETQYF

abundance: few
j_gene: TRBJ2-3
d_gene: NA
v_gene: TRBV10-3
CDR3nt: TGTGCCATCAGGGGGAGCACAGATACGCAGTATTTT
CDR3aa: CAIRGSTDTQYF

abundance: NA
j_gene: TRBJ2-4
d_gene: TRBD1
v_gene: TRBV6-1
CDR3nt: TGTGCCAGCAGTGAAGCGAGGACAGGGTTGACCAAAAACATTCAGTACTTC
CDR3aa: CASSEARTGLTKNIQYF

abundance: NA
j_gene: TRBJ1-5
d_gene: NA
v_gene: TRBV5-6
CDR3nt: TGTGCCAGCAGCTTGGAAATTGACAGCTATAGCAATCAGCCCCAGCATTTT
CDR3aa: CASSLEIDSYSNQPQHF

abundance: once
j_gene: TRBJ2-5
d_gene: NA
v_gene: TRBV21-1
CDR3nt: TGTGCCAGCATCGAATACGGGACCCTCCAAGAGACCCAGTACTTC
CDR3aa: CASIEYGTLQETQYF

abundance: few
j_gene: TRBJ2-2
d_gene: TRBD1
v_gene: TRBV18
CDR3nt: TGTGCCAGCTCACCACCTGGGACAGGGGCCGGGGAGCTGTTTTTT
CDR3aa: CASSPPGTGAGELFF

abundance: once
j_gene: TRBJ2-4
d_gene: NA
v_gene: TRBV9
CDR3nt: TGTGCCAGCAGCCCCCACCCGCTTATGGCCAAAAACATTCAGTACTTC
CDR3aa: CASSPHPLMAKNIQYF

abundance: NA
j_gene: TRBJ2-3
d_gene: NA
v_gene: TRBV5-4
CDR3nt: TGTGCCAGCAGCTTCCCCTTGGGGGGCACAGATACGCAGTATTTT
CDR3aa: CASSFPLGGTDTQYF

abundance: NA
j_gene: TRBJ2-5
d_gene: NA
v_gene: TRBV4-2
CDR3nt: TGTGCCAGCAGCCAAGATCGGGCGGAGACCCAGTACTTC
CDR3aa: CASSQDRAETQYF

abundance: NA
j_gene: TRBJ2-1
d_gene: NA
v_gene: TRBV9
CDR3nt: TGTGCCAGCAGCGCATCTAGGATTGCCTACAATGAGCAGTTCTTC
CDR3aa: CASSASRIAYNEQFF

abundance: NA
j_gene: TRBJ2-7
d_gene: NA
v_gene: TRBV7-8
CDR3nt: TGTGCCAGCAGCTTAGGTGGATCAGGAGGCGAGCAGTACTTC
CDR3aa: CASSLGGSGGEQYF

abundance: NA
j_gene: TRBJ1-6
d_gene: NA
v_gene: TRBV19
CDR3nt: TGTGCCAGTAGTATGGAGAGGAATTCACCCCTCCACTTT
CDR3aa: CASSMERNSPLHF

abundance: NA
j_gene: TRBJ2-5
d_gene: TRBD2
v_gene: TRBV7-6
CDR3nt: TGTGCCAGCAGCCCCAGTGGGGGGGGAGAGACCCAGTACTTC
CDR3aa: CASSPSGGGETQYF

abundance: NA
j_gene: TRBJ1-2
d_gene: NA
v_gene: TRBV7-9
CDR3nt: TGTGCCAGCAGCTTAGGGACAAAAAATAACTATGGCTACACCTTC
CDR3aa: CASSLGTKNNYGYTF

abundance: NA
j_gene: TRBJ2-3
d_gene: NA
v_gene: TRBV5-4
CDR3nt: TGTGCCAGCAGGTCAAGGGGCTACACAGATACGCAGTATTTT
CDR3aa: CASRSRGYTDTQYF

abundance: NA
j_gene: TRBJ1-1
d_gene: TRBD1
v_gene: TRBV10-3
CDR3nt: TGTGCCATCAGTGCTGCCCACAGGGGGGGGGAAGCTTTCTTT
CDR3aa: CAISAAHRGGEAFF

abundance: NA
j_gene: TRBJ1-5
d_gene: TRBD1
v_gene: TRBV15
CDR3nt: TGTGCCACCAGCAGTGGGGTGAGGGACAGGGGAAATCAGCCCCAGCATTTT
CDR3aa: CATSSGVRDRGNQPQHF

abundance: NA
j_gene: TRBJ2-1
d_gene: TRBD1
v_gene: TRBV18
CDR3nt: TGTGCCAGCTCACCACTGCCCAGGGGGTCCGCCTACAATGAGCAGTTCTTC
CDR3aa: CASSPLPRGSAYNEQFF

abundance: NA
j_gene: TRBJ1-1
d_gene: TRBD1
v_gene: TRBV5-4
CDR3nt: TGTGCCAGCAGCTTGGTTGGGACAGCAACGAACACTGAAGCTTTCTTT
CDR3aa: CASSLVGTATNTEAFF

abundance: few
j_gene: TRBJ2-3
d_gene: NA
v_gene: TRBV6-1
CDR3nt: TGTGCCACCCAGTGGGGGGCCACAGATACGCAGTATTTT
CDR3aa: CATQWGATDTQYF

abundance: NA
j_gene: TRBJ1-1
d_gene: NA
v_gene: TRBV7-9
CDR3nt: TGTGCCAGCGAGTCAACCGGTGAAGCTTTCTTT
CDR3aa: CASESTGEAFF

abundance: NA
j_gene: TRBJ1-3
d_gene: TRBD1
v_gene: TRBV5-6
CDR3nt: TGTGCCAGCAGCTTGACCGGGACAGGGTCTAGAAACACCATATATTTT
CDR3aa: CASSLTGTGSRNTIYF

abundance: NA
j_gene: TRBJ2-5
d_gene: TRBD2
v_gene: TRBV28
CDR3nt: TGTGCCAGCAGTTTAGGACTAGCGGGAGTCTCGAAGACCCAGTACTTC
CDR3aa: CASSLGLAGVSKTQYF

abundance: few
j_gene: TRBJ1-5
d_gene: NA
v_gene: TRBV7-2
CDR3nt: TGTGCCAGCAGCTTACAGGGCAATCAGCCCCAGCATTTT
CDR3aa: CASSLQGNQPQHF

abundance: once
j_gene: TRBJ2-7
d_gene: NA
v_gene: TRBV19
CDR3nt: TGTGCCAGTAGTATAGCGGGGGACTACGAGCAGTACTTC
CDR3aa: CASSIAGDYEQYF

abundance: few
j_gene: TRBJ2-5
d_gene: TRBD1
v_gene: TRBV12-5
CDR3nt: TGTGCTAGTGGTTTGTTCAGTAAGGGACAGGGGACCCAAGAGACCCAGTACTTC
CDR3aa: CASGLFSKGQGTQETQYF

abundance: NA
j_gene: TRBJ2-2
d_gene: TRBD2
v_gene: TRBV5-1
CDR3nt: TGCGCCAGCAGCAAAAGGACTAGCGGGGCCTCGAACACCGGGGAGCTGTTTTTT
CDR3aa: CASSKRTSGASNTGELFF

abundance: NA
j_gene: TRBJ2-3
d_gene: NA
v_gene: TRBV7-6
CDR3nt: TGTGCCAGCAGCTTATCGCGGGCTAGCACAGATACGCAGTATTTT
CDR3aa: CASSLSRASTDTQYF

abundance: NA
j_gene: TRBJ2-1
d_gene: NA
v_gene: TRBV10-3
CDR3nt: TGTGCCATCAGGGGGCGGACTGCTCTGGGCAATGAGCAGTTCTTC
CDR3aa: CAIRGRTALGNEQFF

abundance: NA
j_gene: TRBJ1-1
d_gene: NA
v_gene: TRBV20-1
CDR3nt: TGCAGTGCCCCCGGGGGGCCTGAAGCTTTCTTT
CDR3aa: CSAPGGPEAFF

abundance: NA
j_gene: TRBJ1-2
d_gene: NA
v_gene: TRBV5-6
CDR3nt: TGTGCCAGCAGCGGGACGGTTTCTAACTATGGCTACACCTTC
CDR3aa: CASSGTVSNYGYTF

abundance: NA
j_gene: TRBJ2-7
d_gene: TRBD1
v_gene: TRBV6-1
CDR3nt: TGTGCCAGCAGTTATGGGACAGACTACGAGCAGTACTTC
CDR3aa: CASSYGTDYEQYF

abundance: NA
j_gene: TRBJ2-3
d_gene: TRBD1
v_gene: TRBV25-1
CDR3nt: TGTGCCAGCAGTGAAGGACAGGCAGGCACAGATACGCAGTATTTT
CDR3aa: CASSEGQAGTDTQYF

abundance: NA
j_gene: TRBJ2-3
d_gene: TRBD2
v_gene: TRBV15
CDR3nt: TGTGCCACCAGCAGAGGGAGGACTAGCGGGGGAGGCACAGATACGCAGTATTTT
CDR3aa: CATSRGRTSGGGTDTQYF

abundance: NA
j_gene: TRBJ2-7
d_gene: NA
v_gene: TRBV6-5
CDR3nt: TGTGCCAGCAGTTACGCCCCGACCTACGAGCAGTACTTC
CDR3aa: CASSYAPTYEQYF

abundance: NA
j_gene: TRBJ2-7
d_gene: NA
v_gene: TRBV10-3
CDR3nt: TGTGCCATCAGTGTGGGGGCGGAAGGGACCTACGAGCAGTACTTC
CDR3aa: CAISVGAEGTYEQYF

abundance: NA
j_gene: TRBJ1-2
d_gene: TRBD1
v_gene: TRBV6-6
CDR3nt: TGCGCCAGCAGTTACTACGACAGGGGGTACGGCTACACCTTC
CDR3aa: CASSYYDRGYGYTF

abundance: NA
j_gene: TRBJ2-7
d_gene: TRBD2
v_gene: TRBV7-2
CDR3nt: TGTGCCAGCCTACGGCAGGCGGGGGACGGCGAGCAGTACTTC
CDR3aa: CASLRQAGDGEQYF

abundance: NA
j_gene: TRBJ1-1
d_gene: TRBD1
v_gene: TRBV19
CDR3nt: TGTGCCAGTAGTTCCTTTTGGACAGGGGGAACTGAAGCTTTCTTT
CDR3aa: CASSSFWTGGTEAFF

abundance: NA
j_gene: TRBJ2-1
d_gene: TRBD2
v_gene: TRBV7-8
CDR3nt: TGTGCCAGCAGCTTACTAGCGGGGAATGAGCAGTTCTTC
CDR3aa: CASSLLAGNEQFF

abundance: NA
j_gene: TRBJ2-7
d_gene: NA
v_gene: TRBV6-5
CDR3nt: TGTGCCAGCAAATACCGGGACTTATACTACGAGCAGTACTTC
CDR3aa: CASKYRDLYYEQYF

abundance: NA
j_gene: TRBJ1-1
d_gene: TRBD1
v_gene: TRBV6-1
CDR3nt: TGTGCCAGCAGCCAACAACAGGGGGACACTGAAGCTTTCTTT
CDR3aa: CASSQQQGDTEAFF

abundance: NA
j_gene: TRBJ2-7
d_gene: TRBD2
v_gene: TRBV7-9
CDR3nt: TGTGCCAGCAGCTCCTTAGCGGGAGTGTATTACGAGCAGTACTTC
CDR3aa: CASSSLAGVYYEQYF

abundance: NA
j_gene: TRBJ2-1
d_gene: TRBD2
v_gene: TRBV5-1
CDR3nt: TGCGCCAGCAGCACTAGCGGGACCTACAATGAGCAGTTCTTC
CDR3aa: CASSTSGTYNEQFF

abundance: NA
j_gene: TRBJ2-3
d_gene: TRBD1
v_gene: TRBV7-6
CDR3nt: TGTGCCAACATAACAACCCTGGACAGGGGCCCCCATACGCAGTATTTT
CDR3aa: CANITTLDRGPHTQYF

abundance: NA
j_gene: TRBJ2-7
d_gene: NA
v_gene: TRBV11-2
CDR3nt: TGTGCCAGCAGCTTAGTTCTCGGGAGCCACGAGCAGTACTTC
CDR3aa: CASSLVLGSHEQYF

abundance: once
j_gene: TRBJ1-3
d_gene: NA
v_gene: TRBV29-1
CDR3nt: TGCAGCGTTGAAGTGTACGCCAACACCATATATTTT
CDR3aa: CSVEVYANTIYF

abundance: NA
j_gene: TRBJ2-7
d_gene: NA
v_gene: TRBV7-8
CDR3nt: TGTGCCAGCAGCTTGACAACCTACGAGCAGTACTTC
CDR3aa: CASSLTTYEQYF

abundance: NA
j_gene: TRBJ2-3
d_gene: TRBD2
v_gene: TRBV19
CDR3nt: TGTGCCAGTAGTCCCTGGGACAGGGGGCGACTAGCGGGAGGGTCAGATACGCAGTATTTT
CDR3aa: CASSPWDRGRLAGGSDTQYF

abundance: NA
j_gene: TRBJ2-6
d_gene: NA
v_gene: TRBV19
CDR3nt: TGTGCCAGTAGTATGGGGAGTATATCTGGGGCCAACGTCCTGACTTTC
CDR3aa: CASSMGSISGANVLTF

abundance: NA
j_gene: TRBJ1-1
d_gene: TRBD1
v_gene: TRBV2
CDR3nt: TGTGCCAGCAGTAAGGACAGGGGGAAGACTGAAGCTTTCTTT
CDR3aa: CASSKDRGKTEAFF

abundance: NA
j_gene: TRBJ2-5
d_gene: NA
v_gene: TRBV5-4
CDR3nt: TGTGCCAGCAGCTTAAGCTCGCTCCGGGGAGAGACCCAGTACTTC
CDR3aa: CASSLSSLRGETQYF

abundance: NA
j_gene: TRBJ2-7
d_gene: NA
v_gene: TRBV7-2
CDR3nt: TGTGCCAGCAGCTTTACCGGGACAAACTCCTACGAGCAGTACTTC
CDR3aa: CASSFTGTNSYEQYF